One sample yielded the 21 T cell receptor beta chains listed below, sequenced in a study of early T cells in non-severe SARS-CoV-2 infection (dated by TCRdb to the early 2020s). Libraries came from 5' RACE. The sample was run on a NextSeq 500. Clones were called with MiXCR by TCRdb after fastp trimmed the public reads at Q25, and only in-frame beta chains were retained. Identical CDR3 proteins give one entry, which carries the most common genes and DNA. The table for this sample lists under 70,000 distinct CDR3 sequences; 5.9% of them were counted only once. In total, the top ten clones hold around 3.4% of the sample. The material sequenced was whole blood, taken at baseline. Receptors were obtained from an adult who was a healthcare worker with PCR-confirmed SARS-CoV-2 infection or an uninfected control (not recorded which).

This clonotype was counted many times. The genes are TRBV11-2 and TRBJ2-1, with D perhaps being TRBD1 or TRBD2 (6 bases each). Germline V gene data show CDR1 as SGHAT and CDR2 as FQNNGV. The V end lost 6 bases, the J end lost 4 bases, and 22 bases lay between the germline ends. There are 17 residues in the CDR3. This CDR3 reads CASRVREGTGAYNEQFF. CDR3 DNA sequence: TGTGCCAGCAGAGTCAGGGAAGGTACGGGGGCTTACAATGAGCAGTTCTTC. Together with reference TRBV11-2 and TRBJ2-1, the CDR3 gives the full variable domain: EAGVAQSPRYKIIEKRQSVAFWCNPISGHATLYWYQQILGQGPKLLIQFQNNGVVDDSQLPKDRFSAERLKGVDSTLKIQPAKLEDSAVYLCASRVREGTGAYNEQFFGPGTRLTVL.

Ten or more counts support this clonotype. Written as DNA, the CDR3 is TGTGCCAGCAGTTCTCTTAGCGTCTACGAGCAGTACTTC. It yields the protein CASSSLSVYEQYF. The chain joins TRBV28 to TRBJ2-7; D perhaps matches TRBD2 (5 bases). The germline gives CDR1 MDHEN, CDR2 SYDVKM. The V end was cut by 4 bases, the J end by 3 bases, with 10 bases between. The CDR3 covers 13 residues.

This clonotype has a count of ten or more. This chain joins TRBV20-1 and TRBJ1-1; no reliable D call. Trimming removed 0 bases from V and 5 bases from J, with 10 bases in between. Germline CDR1 reads DFQATT; CDR2 reads SNEGSKA (reference sequence). The CDR3 length is 13 residues. CDR3 sequence (DNA): TGCAGTGCTAGAGATGTGGGGTGGACTGAAGCTTTCTTT. This translates into CSARDVGWTEAFF.

This sequence joins TRBV28 and TRBJ2-3; no clear D. V was shortened by 3 bases and J by 2 bases, with 12 bases between the two germline ends. CDR3 length equals 15 residues. Germline V gene data show CDR1 as MDHEN and CDR2 as SYDVKM. The CDR3 loop reads CASSFSGPYTDTQYF. The CDR3 nucleotides are TGTGCCAGCAGTTTCAGTGGACCCTACACAGATACGCAGTATTTT.

The table lists this clonotype with many counts. The chain is built from TRBV27 and TRBJ1-5, with a weak D call TRBD1 (5 bases). Germline assignment: CDR1 MNHEY and CDR2 SMNVEV (reference sequence). V was trimmed by 4 bases and J by 11 bases, leaving 12 bases between them. The CDR3 is made up of 12 amino acids. CDR3 region: CASSSLGTSQHF. CDR3 in DNA: TGTGCCAGCAGTTCGCTGGGGACTTCCCAGCATTTT.

This clonotype appeared a few times. The chain combines TRBV7-8 with TRBJ2-3; D gene unclear. Trimming removed 2 bases from V and 0 bases from J, with 9 bases in between. The germline gives CDR1 SGHVS, CDR2 FQNEAQ. The CDR3 loop spans 15 amino acids. CDR3 residues: CASSLTDSSTDTQYF. The CDR3 region has the DNA TGTGCCAGCAGCTTAACGGATTCCAGCACAGATACGCAGTATTTT. The variable domain in full, with the rest retrieved from reference TRBV7-8 and TRBJ2-3, is GAGVSQSPRYKVAKRGQDVALRCDPISGHVSLFWYQQALGQGPEFLTYFQNEAQLDKSGLPSDRFFAERPEGSVSTLKIQRTQQEDSAVYLCASSLTDSSTDTQYFGPGTRLTVL.

This clonotype was observed at least ten times. The chain is built from TRBV11-2 and TRBJ2-1; weak D call: TRBD2 (5 bases). The CDR3 consists of 14 residues. The V end lost 3 bases, the J end lost 9 bases, and 15 bases lay between the germline ends. CDR1 is SGHAT, CDR2 FQNNGV, per germline. CDR3 in DNA: TGTGCCAGCAGCTTCGGACTGGGCGACACTGAGCAGTTCTTC. Translated: CASSFGLGDTEQFF.

There are a few counts of this clonotype. The CDR3 loop reads CASSRPGSNEQFF. Here the CDR3 DNA reads TGTGCCAGCAGCCGACCTGGGTCGAATGAGCAGTTCTTC. The chain links TRBV28 to TRBJ2-1; D is unclear. V lost 6 bases, J lost 7 bases, and 13 bases lay in between. CDR3 length: 13 amino acids. Germline CDR1 MDHEN, CDR2 SYDVKM.

This clonotype was detected ten times or more. The rearrangement joins TRBV12-2 to TRBJ2-1; whether TRBD1, the table's D call, matches the DNA was not checked. TRBV12-2 corresponds to a pseudogene. This CDR3 is built from 15 residues. This CDR3 is CASRPTGGSYNEQFF. The DNA for the CDR3 is TGTGCAAGTCGCCCCACAGGGGGCTCCTACAATGAGCAGTTCTTC.

This chain uses TRBV27 with TRBJ1-1; D is unclear. Trimming cost V 5 bases and J 6 bases, with 7 bases left between them. Per the germline V gene, CDR1 is MNHEY and CDR2 is SMNVEV (reference sequence). This CDR3 comprises 11 residues. In nucleotides, the CDR3 is TGTGCCAGCAGTACAAGGTCTGAAGCTTTCTTT. It codes for CASSTRSEAFF.

This clonotype was observed many times. The J gene is TRBJ2-7, the V gene TRBV6-5; D is possibly TRBD1 (5 bases). Germline V gives CDR1 MNHEY, CDR2 SVGAGI. CDR3 length equals 13 residues. With 7 bases removed from V and 7 bases from J, the gap between germline ends came to 17 bases. Here the CDR3 DNA reads TGTGCCAGCACCGGGCAGGGATCCTGGGAGCAGTACTTC. It specifies CASTGQGSWEQYF.

This clonotype has just a few counts. The rearrangement joins TRBV15 to TRBJ2-5; TRBD1 agrees at 7 bases. The CDR3 has 13 residues. Germline CDR1 LNHNV, CDR2 YYDKDF (reference sequence). The J segment lost 12 bases and the V segment lost 2 bases, leaving 9 bases of the junction unmatched. This chain's CDR3 is CATSRYLDREKYF. CDR3 in DNA: TGTGCCACCAGCAGATACCTTGACAGGGAGAAGTACTTC.

This clonotype appeared many times. V and J are TRBV6-6 and TRBJ2-7, with D hard to call. The CDR3 contains 12 residues. V lost 5 bases and J 3 bases, leaving 8 bases between the germline ends. CDR1 and CDR2 from the germline V gene are MNHNY and SVGAGI (reference sequence). CDR3 coding DNA: TGTGCCAGCAGTCTAAGAAACTACGAGCAGTACTTC. Translating gives CASSLRNYEQYF.

This clonotype turned up a few times. V is TRBV7-3 and J is TRBJ2-7; 9 bases agree with TRBD2. The junction had 11 bases not matched to a gene; V was cut back by 5 bases and J by 6 bases. Germline lookup yields CDR1 SGHTA and CDR2 FQGTGA. The CDR3 is 15 residues long. The CDR3 spells CASSPEVAGAGEQYF. The CDR3 nucleotides are TGTGCCAGCAGCCCTGAGGTAGCGGGAGCCGGCGAGCAGTACTTC.

This clonotype showed up many times. The CDR3 is CAIRAGANVLTF. The CDR3 nucleotides are TGTGCCATCAGGGCTGGGGCCAACGTCCTGACTTTC. The V and J genes are TRBV10-3 and TRBJ2-6; D is unclear. CDR3 length equals 12 residues. Trimming took 6 bases from V and 2 from J, leaving 2 bases between them. The germline gives CDR1 ENHRY, CDR2 SYGVKD.

This clonotype showed up many times. This rearrangement joins TRBV5-1 to TRBJ2-1, with D hard to call. The CDR3 has 16 residues. The V gene lost 1 base and the J gene lost 4 bases, with 15 bases spanning the gap. Germline V CDR1 and CDR2: SGHRS, YFSETQ. The CDR3 nucleotides read TGCGCCAGCAGCTTGTATCTTGGGATCTCGTACAATGAGCAGTTCTTC. Translated: CASSLYLGISYNEQFF.

This clonotype was observed many times. The V gene is TRBV6-2 or TRBV6-3, the J gene TRBJ2-2; 7 nucleotides agree with TRBD1. CDR1 is MNHEY, CDR2 SVGEGT, per germline. Trimming at V came to 0 bases and at J to 0 bases, leaving 7 bases not matched to a gene. This CDR3 has 18 amino acids. The chain's CDR3 is CASSYSITGTANTGELFF. The CDR3 bases are TGTGCCAGCAGTTACTCGATCACCGGGACAGCGAACACCGGGGAGCTGTTTTTT.

The chain recombines TRBV6-5 with TRBJ2-1; tentative D call: TRBD2 (6 bases). V was cut by 2 bases and J by 2 bases, with 10 bases left in between. The CDR3 totals 15 residues. Germline V lookup: CDR1 MNHEY, CDR2 SVGAGI. The CDR3 reads CASSYGRGPYNEQFF. CDR3 bases: TGTGCCAGCAGTTACGGGCGGGGCCCCTACAATGAGCAGTTCTTC.

This clonotype has a count of ten or more. The chain carries TRBV7-6 and TRBJ1-1; no clear D gene. The CDR3 length is 11 residues. Germline V lookup: CDR1 SGHVS, CDR2 FNYEAQ. V gave up 3 bases and J gave up 5 bases, with 4 bases separating them. The CDR3 DNA reads TGTGCCAGCAGCTTGGGGACTGAAGCTTTCTTT. Protein product: CASSLGTEAFF.

This clonotype was detected many times. This chain links TRBV7-9 with TRBJ2-3, with TRBD1 identical over 8 bases. Trimming removed 4 bases from V and 4 bases from J; junction bases left unmatched: 4. In germline, CDR1 is SEHNR, CDR2 FQNEAQ (reference sequence). This CDR3 has 14 residues. Here the CDR3 reads CASSSDRGPDTQYF. The CDR3 DNA is TGTGCCAGCAGCTCCGACAGGGGCCCAGATACGCAGTATTTT. Drawing the rest from reference TRBV7-9 and TRBJ2-3, the complete variable domain is DTGVSQNPRHKITKRGQNVTFRCDPISEHNRLYWYRQTLGQGPEFLTYFQNEAQLEKSRLLSDRFSAERPKGSFSTLEIQRTEQGDSAMYLCASSSDRGPDTQYFGPGTRLTVL.

The genes are TRBV5-1 and TRBJ2-3, with 7 bases that match TRBD1. Trimming at V came to 6 bases and at J to 7 bases, leaving 14 bases not matched to a gene. The CDR3 totals 15 residues. Germline assignment: CDR1 SGHRS and CDR2 YFSETQ. CDR3 bases: TGCGCCAGCAACCCCTCGGGCAGGGGGTTTAATACGCAGTATTTT. Translated: CASNPSGRGFNTQYF. The whole variable domain, remainder taken from reference TRBV5-1 and TRBJ2-3, is KAGVTQTPRYLIKTRGQQVTLSCSPISGHRSVSWYQQTPGQGLQFLFEYFSETQRNKGNFPGRFSGRQFSNSRSEMNVSTLELGDSALYLCASNPSGRGFNTQYFGPGTRLTVL.